This TCR beta chain was sequenced in a study of OX40 agonist ivuxolimab in advanced cancers. The junction had 4 bases not matched to a gene; V was cut back by 3 bases and J by 2 bases. CDR1 and CDR2 from the germline V gene are MGHRA and YSYEKL. This CDR3 is built from 18 residues. Sequenced by immunoSEQ multiplex PCR; TCRdb stores in-frame clones only, minus some. Among over 30,000 clones listed, 82% were seen once. This sequence originates from an adult with an advanced solid tumor such as melanoma, head and neck, liver or kidney cancer. The chain joins TRBV4-1 to TRBJ2-6; TRBD2 agrees at 13 bases. Sequenced here: CD4+ or CD8+ T cells sorted from blood, sampled in a trial of the OX40 agonist ivuxolimab. CDR3 in DNA: TGCGCCAGCAGCCAGGGACTAGCGGGGAGAGCTGGGGCCAACGTCCTGACTTTC. Protein sequence: CASSQGLAGRAGANVLTF.